Below, one T cell receptor beta chain is given with its context. These data originate in a study of blood T cell repertoires in COVID-19. Data came from immunoSEQ multiplex PCR; TCRdb stores just in-frame clones and leaves some out. The sample lists a few hundred thousand clones; 80% to 90% were seen once. This CDR3 contains 12 residues. Germline V gene data show CDR1 as MNHNS and CDR2 as SASEGT. The V and J ends lost 3 bases and 4 bases respectively, with 4 bases between them. The sequence was obtained from a woman between 50 and 59 years old with acute or convalescent COVID-19. Material: peripheral blood. The chain recombines TRBV6-1 with TRBJ2-1; D is ambiguous. The CDR3 is CASSDTYNEQFF. The CDR3 DNA follows: TGTGCCAGCAGTGACACTTACAATGAGCAGTTCTTC.